The 16 T cell receptor beta chains in this list originate from one sample, sequenced in a study of T-cell memory formation after mild COVID-19. TCRdb fed the 5' RACE reads into MiXCR, producing one record per CDR3 protein. The sample contains 550,000 to 650,000 distinct CDR3 sequences, around 15% of which appear only once. Sequencing was performed on PBMCs or a T cell subset sorted from them (not recorded which). These receptors were taken from an adult woman who had mild COVID-19 (a few samples of this study predate the infection). Cell type and time point are not known.

This clonotype was seen more than once but under ten times. The chain carries TRBV24-1 and TRBJ1-3, with D possibly TRBD1 on 5 matching bases. Trimming cost V 6 bases and J 7 bases, with 9 bases left between them. Germline V lookup: CDR1 KGHDR, CDR2 SFDVKD. The CDR3 loop spans 12 amino acids. In DNA, the CDR3 is TGTGCCACCAGTCGCGAGGGGAACACCATATATTTT. Protein product: CATSREGNTIYF.

This sequence joins TRBV6-1 and TRBJ2-7; TRBD2 aligns across 9 bases. The CDR3 sequence is 17 residues long. CDR1 and CDR2 from the germline V gene are MNHNS and SASEGT. Trimming cost V 0 bases and J 5 bases; bases outside gene matches: 11. CDR3 sequence reads: CASSEAPIAGDRDEQYF. CDR3 sequence (DNA): TGTGCCAGCAGTGAAGCGCCGATAGCGGGGGACCGGGACGAGCAGTACTTC.

This clonotype was counted a few times. The CDR3 DNA reads as TGCAGTGCTCCAGCCGCGAGAAGAGATACGCAGTATTTT. This encodes CSAPAARRDTQYF. The V call is TRBV20-1, the J call TRBJ2-3; D not certain. The germline V gene has CDR1 DFQATT and CDR2 SNEGSKA (reference sequence). The V end lost 5 bases, the J end lost 5 bases, and 14 bases lay between the germline ends. There are 13 residues in the CDR3.

The genes are TRBV5-1 and TRBJ2-1, with 9 nucleotides matching TRBD2. V shed 3 bases and J 9 bases; nucleotides not matched to a gene: 7. The germline V gene encodes CDR1 SGHRS and CDR2 YFSETQ. The CDR3 covers 14 residues. The CDR3 loop reads CASSWSGGPGEQFF. The CDR3 DNA follows: TGCGCCAGCAGCTGGAGCGGGGGGCCGGGTGAGCAGTTCTTC.

The chain links TRBV20-1 to TRBJ1-1; 9 nucleotides align to TRBD1. The CDR3 runs 15 residues. Per the germline V gene, CDR1 is DFQATT and CDR2 is SNEGSKA (reference sequence). Trimming removed 5 bases from V and 1 base from J; junction bases left unmatched: 8. CDR3 nucleotide sequence: TGCAGTGCTGCGAGCACAGGGGGCCGGAACACTGAAGCTTTCTTT. Amino acid sequence: CSAASTGGRNTEAFF.

This sequence joins TRBV7-3 and TRBJ1-2; 9 bases agree with TRBD1. This CDR3 comprises 15 residues. The trim removed 5 bases at V and 3 bases at J, leaving 7 bases unmatched. In germline, CDR1 is SGHTA, CDR2 FQGTGA. The DNA of the CDR3 is TGTGCCAGCAGCCCGGGGGGACAGGGCCACTATGGCTACACCTTC. It encodes CASSPGGQGHYGYTF.

This clonotype was picked up many times. The chain has TRBV11-2 and TRBJ2-5; 8 nucleotides match TRBD2. V trimming: 6 bases; J trimming: 1 base; junction bases outside the gene matches: 13. The germline V gene encodes CDR1 SGHAT and CDR2 FQNNGV. There are 17 residues in the CDR3. This CDR3 is CASRRTLSGEFQETQYF. CDR3 DNA sequence: TGTGCCAGCAGGCGGACTCTTAGCGGGGAATTCCAAGAGACCCAGTACTTC.

The chain joins TRBV3-1 to TRBJ1-1; possible D gene TRBD1, 5 bases. Germline V gene lookup returns CDR1 LGHDT and CDR2 YNNKEL (reference sequence). This CDR3 region has 18 residues. Trimming cost V 3 bases and J 0 bases, with 20 bases left between them. The CDR3: CASSHRGTVLHLNTEAFF. The CDR3 DNA reads as TGTGCCAGCAGCCACCGAGGGACCGTCCTTCATCTGAACACTGAAGCTTTCTTT.

V usage is TRBV27 and J usage is TRBJ1-1; D is undetermined. Trimming took off 6 bases at V and 4 bases at J, with 15 bases between the two ends. The germline V gene has CDR1 MNHEY and CDR2 SMNVEV (reference sequence). This CDR3 is 14 amino acids long. In DNA form, the CDR3 reads TGTGCCAGCAGCCCTTACAGTATCCCCACTGAAGCTTTCTTT. As protein: CASSPYSIPTEAFF.

The sample holds many counts of this clonotype. This rearrangement joins TRBV25-1 to TRBJ2-7, with D possibly being TRBD1 (6 bases). V was clipped by 3 bases and J by 3 bases, with 6 bases between them. Looked up from germline, CDR1 is MGHDK and CDR2 is SYGVNS. The CDR3 consists of 12 residues. The CDR3: CASSDRGYEQYF. The CDR3 coding sequence is TGTGCCAGCAGTGACAGGGGCTACGAGCAGTACTTC.

This chain joins TRBV4-2 and TRBJ1-1; perhaps TRBD1 as D (5 bases). This CDR3 is built from 18 residues. Germline V gene lookup returns CDR1 LGHNA and CDR2 YNFKEQ. V lost 2 bases and J 5 bases, leaving 24 bases between the germline ends. CDR3 residues: CASSQSSSGGVRGTEAFF. The CDR3, as DNA: TGTGCCAGCAGCCAAAGTTCCTCCGGCGGGGTCCGGGGGACTGAAGCTTTCTTT.

This clonotype was recorded a few times. The chain carries TRBV12-3 or TRBV12-4 and TRBJ2-2; maybe TRBD1 (6 bases). Trimming removed 5 bases at V and 6 bases at J, with 19 bases between. CDR3 length equals 16 residues. CDR3 nucleotides: TGTGCCAGCAGTCCCCCGACAGGTCCCAGGTCCGGGGAGCTGTTTTTT. As protein: CASSPPTGPRSGELFF.

The CDR3 region has the DNA TGTGCCAGCAGTGATCCACCGACACCCACAGATACGCAGTATTTT. This sequence encodes CASSDPPTPTDTQYF. The chain carries TRBV2 and TRBJ2-3; no clear D gene. The CDR3 extends over 15 amino acids. From germline, CDR1 is SNHLY and CDR2 FYNNEI. Deletions cut 3 bases from V and 2 bases from J, with 12 bases between.

The V call is TRBV19, the J call TRBJ2-1; 10 bases are shared with TRBD1. The CDR3 extends over 15 amino acids. Germline V CDR1 and CDR2: LNHDA, SQIVND (reference sequence). CDR3: CATRTGGRNYNEQFF. CDR3 bases: TGTGCTACGCGGACAGGGGGGAGGAACTACAATGAGCAGTTCTTC. The variable domain in full, completed from reference TRBV19 and TRBJ2-1, reads DGGITQSPKYLFRKEGQNVTLSCEQNLNHDAMYWYRQDPGQGLRLIYYSQIVNDFQKGDIAEGYSVSREKKESFPLTVTSAQKNPTAFYLCATRTGGRNYNEQFFGPGTRLTVL.

This chain links TRBV3-1 with TRBJ2-2; TRBD1 or TRBD2 may be the D gene (6 bases each). CDR1 LGHDT and CDR2 YNNKEL come from the germline V gene (reference sequence). V lost 5 bases to trimming and J lost 7 bases, with 11 bases between them. This CDR3 comprises 13 residues. CDR3 sequence (DNA): TGTGCCAGCAGCGTACAGGGACTCGGGGAGCTGTTTTTT. Its translation is CASSVQGLGELFF.

This clonotype has a handful of counts. The V gene is TRBV7-2, the J gene TRBJ1-2; D is ambiguous. The V gene's germline CDR1 is SGHTA and CDR2 FQGNSA. The CDR3 extends over 14 amino acids. Trimming removed 1 base at V and 7 bases at J, with 13 bases between. The CDR3 protein is CASSLEKSGGGYTF. The CDR3 coding sequence is TGTGCCAGCAGCTTAGAGAAGTCGGGAGGTGGCTACACCTTC.